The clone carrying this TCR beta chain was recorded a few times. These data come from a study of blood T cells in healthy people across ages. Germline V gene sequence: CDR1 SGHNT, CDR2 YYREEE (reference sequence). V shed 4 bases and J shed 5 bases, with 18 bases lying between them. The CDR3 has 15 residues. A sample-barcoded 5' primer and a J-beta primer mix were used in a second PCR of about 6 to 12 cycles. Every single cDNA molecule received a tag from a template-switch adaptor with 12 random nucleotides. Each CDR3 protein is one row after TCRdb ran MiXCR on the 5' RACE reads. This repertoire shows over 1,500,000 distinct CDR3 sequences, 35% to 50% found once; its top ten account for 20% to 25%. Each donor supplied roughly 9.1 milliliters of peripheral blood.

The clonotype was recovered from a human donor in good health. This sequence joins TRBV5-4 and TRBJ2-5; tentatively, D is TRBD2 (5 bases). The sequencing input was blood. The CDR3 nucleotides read TGTGCCAGCAGCCCCCGAGGGCAATTAAGGGAGACCCAGTACTTC. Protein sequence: CASSPRGQLRETQYF.